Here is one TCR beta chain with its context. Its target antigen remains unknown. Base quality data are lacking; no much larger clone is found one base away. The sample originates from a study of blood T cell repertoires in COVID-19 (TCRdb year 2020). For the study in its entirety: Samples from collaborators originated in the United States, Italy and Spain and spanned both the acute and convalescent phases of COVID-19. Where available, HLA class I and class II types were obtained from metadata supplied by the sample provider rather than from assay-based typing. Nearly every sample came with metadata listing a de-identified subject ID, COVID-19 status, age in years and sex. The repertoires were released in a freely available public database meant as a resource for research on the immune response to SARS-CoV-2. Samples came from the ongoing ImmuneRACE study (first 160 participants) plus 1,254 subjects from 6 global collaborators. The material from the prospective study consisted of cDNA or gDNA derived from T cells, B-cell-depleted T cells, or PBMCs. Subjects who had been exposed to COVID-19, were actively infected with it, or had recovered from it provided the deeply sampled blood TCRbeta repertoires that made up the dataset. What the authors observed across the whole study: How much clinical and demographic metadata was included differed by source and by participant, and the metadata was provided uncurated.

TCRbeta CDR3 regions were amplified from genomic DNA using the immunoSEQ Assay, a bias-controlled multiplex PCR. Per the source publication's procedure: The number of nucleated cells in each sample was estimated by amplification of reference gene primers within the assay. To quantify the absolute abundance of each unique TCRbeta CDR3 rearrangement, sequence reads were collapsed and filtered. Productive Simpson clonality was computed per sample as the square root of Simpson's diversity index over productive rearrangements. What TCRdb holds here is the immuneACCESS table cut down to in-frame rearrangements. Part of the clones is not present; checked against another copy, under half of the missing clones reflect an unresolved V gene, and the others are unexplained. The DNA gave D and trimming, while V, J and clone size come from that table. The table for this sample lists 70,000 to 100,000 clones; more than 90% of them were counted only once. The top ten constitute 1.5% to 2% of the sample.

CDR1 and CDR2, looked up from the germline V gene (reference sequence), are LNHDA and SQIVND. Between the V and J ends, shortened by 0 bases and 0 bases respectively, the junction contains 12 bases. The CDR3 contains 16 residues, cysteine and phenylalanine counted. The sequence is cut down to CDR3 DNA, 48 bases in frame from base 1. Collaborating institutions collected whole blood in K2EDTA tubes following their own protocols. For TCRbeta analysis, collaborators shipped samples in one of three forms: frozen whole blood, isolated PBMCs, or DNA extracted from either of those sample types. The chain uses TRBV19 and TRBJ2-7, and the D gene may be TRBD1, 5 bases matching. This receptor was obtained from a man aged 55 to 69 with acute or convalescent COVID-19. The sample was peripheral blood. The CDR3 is CASSIETAQNSYEQYF. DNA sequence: TGTGCCAGTAGTATAGAGACAGCCCAAAACTCCTACGAGCAGTACTTC.